Listed below are T cell receptor beta chains from one sample, sequenced in a study of T cells in localized non-small cell lung cancer. Repertoires were generated with immunoSEQ multiplex PCR, while TCRdb's copy carries only in-frame clones and drops some. The repertoire holds about 24,000 clones, with roughly 90% as singletons. This specimen was PBMCs, taken before any cancer treatment. These receptors all come from a man aged 35-75 years with stage II lung adenocarcinoma. Each CDR3 is given with its conserved first and last residue. A D gene is named only where the DNA matches it firmly. Clone size appears in some rows only: once, few, many, or a class for an expanded clone.

- | TRBV18 | 16 | - | CASSPYTGQNPGGYTF
- | TRBV6-1 | 13 | TRBD2 | CASSGGNTDTQYF
- | TRBV19 | 15 | - | CASSIRYDGIYGYTF
- | TRBV30 | 12 | - | CAWTGWGTIQYF
- | TRBV10-3 | 14 | - | CAISDTGTNEKLFF
- | TRBV7-9 | 14 | - | CASSARGVGYEQYF
- | TRBV5-5 | 14 | - | CASSSGPVLYEQFF
- | TRBV5-1 | 17 | - | CASNTFPPHIGCYGYTF
- | TRBV7-8 | 14 | - | CASSLLVRVNEQFF
- | TRBV9 | 13 | - | CASSVITTDTQYF
- | TRBV2 | 14 | - | CASRTGATNEKLFF
- | TRBV11-3 | 16 | TRBD2 | CASSAGLAGVLYEQYF
- | TRBV6-1 | 12 | - | CASSEGTTEAFF
few | TRBV4-1 | 16 | TRBD1 | CASSQADRSMNTEAFF
- | TRBV11-2 | 15 | - | CASSLATTRGEKLFF
- | TRBV7-9 | 18 | TRBD2 | CASSLEGLAGVRNNEQFF
- | TRBV11-3 | 13 | - | CASSLVAFNEQYF
- | TRBV28 | 12 | - | CASSLRDNGYTF
- | TRBV2 | 16 | - | CASSVLGGGQGETQYF
- | TRBV28 | 18 | TRBD1 | CASSFPPTPGTGSNGYTF
once | TRBV28 | 14 | - | CASSLGRGGNTIYF
- | TRBV18 | 16 | TRBD2 | CASSLSGASGTGELFF
- | TRBV6-5 | 14 | - | CASSYSYRDQPQHF
few | TRBV15 | 14 | - | CATSKQRTNSPLHF
- | TRBV6-9 | 14 | - | CASSYPEMNQPQHF
- | TRBV7-2 | 14 | TRBD2 | CASSRLADSYEQYF
- | TRBV30 | 14 | - | CAWTGWSSYNEQFF
- | TRBV7-2 | 16 | - | CASSLAALGGTDTQYF
- | TRBV6-5 | 15 | TRBD1 | CASRSGTGDGNEQFF
- | TRBV9 | 16 | TRBD2 | CASSVFPSGGNNEQFF
- | TRBV7-9 | 15 | - | CASSLGTVTGNTIYF
- | TRBV27 | 14 | - | CASSLVNTDSPLHF
few | TRBV2 | 11 | - | CASSLTYEQFF
- | TRBV20-1 | 11 | - | CSARSTDTQYF
- | TRBV19 | 14 | - | CASSIRDLYNEQFF
- | TRBV6-6 | 15 | - | CASSYPLRAQETQYF
- | TRBV7-8 | 13 | - | CASSSTGDQPQHF
- | TRBV7-6 | 15 | TRBD2 | CASSLISGRSNEQFF
- | TRBV4-3 | 15 | TRBD1 | CASSPLSGGPGELFF
- | TRBV6-5 | 14 | - | CASSRRLGSYEQYF
- | TRBV10-2 | 15 | TRBD2 | CASSVTSGGQETQYF
- | TRBV19 | 18 | - | CASSDNIYRDGFNQPQHF
few | TRBV15 | 12 | - | CATSRGQAEAFF
few | TRBV7-2 | 17 | - | CASSLGGGTTTAYGYTF
- | TRBV15 | 14 | - | CATSRDTFSYEQYF
- | TRBV14 | 16 | - | CASSPTTGHYPYEQYF
- | TRBV7-9 | 15 | TRBD1 | CATRKPQGAGNEQFF
- | TRBV11-2 | 13 | - | CASSLTVQYEQYF
- | TRBV19 | 14 | TRBD2 | CASNQRGPGDTQYF
- | TRBV2 | 15 | - | CASTTQDPTSDKYTF
- | TRBV7-9 | 13 | - | CASSLGEQETQYF
once | TRBV18 | 14 | TRBD1 | CASSPSTGANEQYF
- | TRBV13 | 14 | - | CASSSREQGYEQYF
- | TRBV5-4 | 12 | - | CASSLNTYEQYF
- | TRBV7-9 | 12 | - | CASSSEGYGYTF
- | TRBV11-2 | 14 | - | CASSLLQGPYEQYF
- | TRBV5-8 | 13 | TRBD2 | CASTLMGGETQYF
- | TRBV23-1 | 16 | - | CASSHLVGAGSYEQYF
once | TRBV18 | 15 | TRBD1 | CASSPGTGDQGGYTF
medium-sized | TRBV9 | 15 | - | CASSDGSGKNYGYTF